One and the same sample provided the 13 T cell receptor beta chains below, sequenced in a study of blood T cell repertoires in COVID-19. Libraries were prepared by immunoSEQ multiplex PCR; TCRdb keeps only in-frame clonotypes and omits some of them. The repertoire holds some 270,000 clones, with more than 70% as singletons. The sample comprised peripheral blood. The receptors were sampled from a woman of 80 years or more with COVID-19, enrolled during active disease.

This clone appeared once. This chain joins TRBV2 and TRBJ1-5; D not certain. Germline V gene data show CDR1 as SNHLY and CDR2 as FYNNEI. The CDR3 has 20 residues. V was shortened by 2 bases and J by 0 bases, with 23 bases between the two germline ends. This CDR3 reads CASSELRAGNGAYSNQPQHF. In nucleotides, the CDR3 is TGTGCCAGCAGTGAACTTAGGGCGGGCAATGGTGCCTATAGCAATCAGCCCCAGCATTTT.

The genes are TRBV12-3 or TRBV12-4 and TRBJ1-2; D not certain. The V gene lost 6 bases and the J gene lost 3 bases, with 11 bases spanning the gap. This CDR3 region has 13 residues. The chain's CDR3 is CASSPGLYYGYTF. Here the CDR3 DNA reads TGTGCCAGCAGCCCCGGACTCTACTATGGCTACACCTTC.

This clone was counted a few times. The chain employs TRBV18 and TRBJ1-5, with 7 bases aligning to TRBD1. Germline CDR1 and CDR2: KGHSH and LQKENI. The CDR3 sequence is 14 residues long. J gave up 6 bases and V 3 bases, and 5 bases lay outside the gene matches. CDR3 loop: CASSPRQGSQPQHF. The DNA for the CDR3 is TGTGCCAGCTCACCTCGACAGGGAAGTCAGCCCCAGCATTTT.

This chain joins TRBV11-2 and TRBJ1-6, with 9 bases identical to TRBD1. The V gene's germline CDR1 is SGHAT and CDR2 FQNNGV. V shed 5 bases, J shed 9 bases, and the junction held 5 bases outside the gene matches. The CDR3 loop spans 14 amino acids. The CDR3 loop is CASSPGDRASPLHF. CDR3 in DNA: TGTGCCAGCAGCCCTGGGGACAGGGCTTCACCCCTCCACTTT. Full variable domain (outside the CDR3, taken from reference TRBV11-2 and TRBJ1-6): EAGVAQSPRYKIIEKRQSVAFWCNPISGHATLYWYQQILGQGPKLLIQFQNNGVVDDSQLPKDRFSAERLKGVDSTLKIQPAKLEDSAVYLCASSPGDRASPLHFGNGTRLTVT.

The chain recombines TRBV30 with TRBJ1-1; D remains unclear. The CDR3 has 13 residues. Trimming removed 0 bases at V and 7 bases at J, with 12 bases between. In germline, CDR1 is GTSNPN, CDR2 SVGIG (reference sequence). CDR3 region: CAWSVLNRGEAFF. CDR3 nucleotide sequence: TGTGCCTGGAGTGTACTTAATCGGGGTGAAGCTTTCTTT.

The chain joins TRBV7-6 to TRBJ1-3, with TRBD1 identical over 7 bases. This CDR3 spans 18 amino acids. Losses at the gene ends were 0 bases for V and 0 bases for J; bases not matched to a gene: 8. Germline lookup yields CDR1 SGHVS and CDR2 FNYEAQ. The CDR3 reads CASSLARPGGHSGNTIYF. In nucleotides, the CDR3 is TGTGCCAGCAGCTTAGCGCGTCCAGGGGGTCACTCTGGAAACACCATATATTTT.

The J gene is TRBJ2-1, the V gene TRBV28; 9 positions agree with TRBD2. Unmatched junction bases numbered 1, after V lost 2 bases and J lost 8 bases. This CDR3 contains 13 residues. CDR1 is MDHEN, CDR2 SYDVKM, per germline. As DNA, the CDR3 is TGTGCCAGCAGTTTAGCGGGGGGGGATGAGCAGTTCTTC. Amino acids: CASSLAGGDEQFF.

The CDR3 DNA is TGTGCCAGCAGCCCAATAGCGGGGGGCCCTTCCTACAATGAGCAGTTCTTC. It codes for CASSPIAGGPSYNEQFF. V is TRBV7-3 and J is TRBJ2-1, with 10 positions matching TRBD2. V was clipped by 5 bases and J by 1 base; unmatched bases: 8. The germline V gene encodes CDR1 SGHTA and CDR2 FQGTGA. The CDR3 covers 17 residues.

The chain links TRBV27 to TRBJ2-3; TRBD2 matches at 10 bases. Germline V gives CDR1 MNHEY, CDR2 SMNVEV (reference sequence). This CDR3 is 16 amino acids long. The V segment lost 2 bases and the J segment 7 bases; nucleotides outside the gene matches: 9. The CDR3 sequence: CASSLERGGRFYTQYF. In nucleotides, the CDR3 is TGTGCCAGCAGTTTAGAGCGGGGGGGCAGGTTTTATACGCAGTATTTT.

This chain connects TRBV18 to TRBJ1-4; 7 nucleotides align to TRBD1. CDR1 is KGHSH and CDR2 is LQKENI in the germline V gene. The V and J ends lost 2 bases and 4 bases, in that order; junction bases with no gene match: 7. This CDR3 is built from 16 residues. The DNA of the CDR3 is TGTGCCAGCTCACCAGGGGCGACAGGGCGTAATGAAAAACTGTTTTTT. Protein: CASSPGATGRNEKLFF.

The chain carries TRBV10-1 and TRBJ2-7, with 9 bases matching TRBD2. Germline trimming cut 3 bases from V and 5 bases from J; bases unmatched to any gene: 8. Germline values: CDR1 WNHNN, CDR2 SYGVQD (reference sequence). CDR3 size: 15 residues. CDR3 nucleotides: TGCGCCAGCAGTGACTGCCCGGGACTAGCCCACGAGCAGTACTTC. Residues: CASSDCPGLAHEQYF.

The V and J genes are TRBV5-1 and TRBJ1-1, with D maybe TRBD1 (5 bases). Germline assignment: CDR1 SGHRS and CDR2 YFSETQ. Trimming removed 1 base from V and 1 base from J, with 11 bases in between. CDR3 length equals 15 residues. The DNA of the CDR3 is TGCGCCAGCAGCTTGAATGTCGACAGGAACACTGAAGCTTTCTTT. Translated: CASSLNVDRNTEAFF.

The chain joins TRBV6-5 to TRBJ1-6, with D uncertain. Trimming took 5 bases from V and 11 from J, leaving 13 bases between them. This CDR3 comprises 13 residues. Germline CDR1 reads MNHEY; CDR2 reads SVGAGI. This CDR3 reads CASSSEPYAPLHF. DNA for the CDR3: TGTGCCAGCAGTAGTGAACCCTACGCACCCCTCCACTTT.